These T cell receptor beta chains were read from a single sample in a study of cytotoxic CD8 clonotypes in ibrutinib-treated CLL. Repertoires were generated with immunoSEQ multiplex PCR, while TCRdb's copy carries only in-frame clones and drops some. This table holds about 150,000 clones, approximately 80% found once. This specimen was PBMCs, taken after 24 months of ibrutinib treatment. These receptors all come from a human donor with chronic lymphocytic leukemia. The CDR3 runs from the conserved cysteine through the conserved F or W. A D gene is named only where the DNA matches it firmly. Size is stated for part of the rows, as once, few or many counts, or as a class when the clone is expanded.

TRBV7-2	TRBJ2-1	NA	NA	CASSLARGRSSYNEQFF	TGTGCCAGCAGCTTAGCGCGGGGCCGCAGCTCCTACAATGAGCAGTTCTTC
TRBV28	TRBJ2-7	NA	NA	CASSGSRGFYEQYF	TGTGCCAGCAGTGGGAGCCGGGGCTTCTACGAGCAGTACTTC
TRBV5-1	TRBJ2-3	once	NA	CASSTLAADTQYF	TGCGCCAGCAGCACCCTCGCCGCAGATACGCAGTATTTT
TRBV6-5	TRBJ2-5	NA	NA	CASSSKHGGTQYF	TGTGCCAGCAGTTCCAAGCACGGAGGGACCCAGTACTTC
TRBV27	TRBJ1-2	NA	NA	CASSLPGSLGYTF	TGTGCCAGCAGTTTACCCGGGAGTTTGGGCTACACCTTC
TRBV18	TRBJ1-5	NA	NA	CASSQRGPRDNQPQHF	TGTGCCAGCTCACAAAGGGGCCCCCGAGACAATCAGCCCCAGCATTTT
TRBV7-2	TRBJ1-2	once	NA	CASSPAEGGYTF	TGTGCCAGCAGCCCCGCGGAGGGGGGCTACACCTTC
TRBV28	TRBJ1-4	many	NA	CASSLRGANEKLFF	TGTGCCAGCAGTTTAAGGGGCGCTAATGAAAAACTGTTTTTT
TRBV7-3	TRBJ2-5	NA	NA	CASSLGSDRHGIQYF	TGTGCCAGCAGCCTTGGGTCCGACAGGCACGGGATCCAGTACTTC
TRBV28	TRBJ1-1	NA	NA	CASSRPGVAFF	TGTGCCAGCAGCCGCCCGGGAGTAGCTTTCTTT
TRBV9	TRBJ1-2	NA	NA	CASSVGTGGYTF	TGTGCCAGCAGCGTGGGGACCGGAGGCTACACCTTC
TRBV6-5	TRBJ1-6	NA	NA	CASSPTGVYSPLHF	TGTGCCAGCAGCCCCACGGGGGTATACTCACCCCTCCACTTT
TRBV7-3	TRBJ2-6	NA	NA	CASSLTPFQKRLSGANVLTF	TGTGCCAGCAGCTTAACACCCTTTCAAAAACGGCTCTCTGGGGCCAACGTCCTGACTTTC
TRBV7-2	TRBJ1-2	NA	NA	CASSPTVGGYGYTF	TGTGCCAGCAGCCCGACTGTGGGTGGCTATGGCTACACCTTC
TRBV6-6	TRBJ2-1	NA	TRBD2	CASSYSGGGSYNEQFF	TGTGCCAGCAGTTACTCGGGGGGAGGGTCTTACAATGAGCAGTTCTTC
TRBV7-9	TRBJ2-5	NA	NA	CASSPGRFEYF	TGTGCCAGCAGCCCCGGACGATTCGAATACTTC
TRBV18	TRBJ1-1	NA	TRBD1	CASSPDINIQGTEAFF	TGTGCCAGCTCCCCAGATATAAACATACAGGGGACTGAAGCTTTCTTT
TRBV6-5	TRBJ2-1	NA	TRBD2	CASSPRTSGRGGQFF	TGTGCCAGCAGTCCCAGGACTAGCGGGAGAGGGGGGCAGTTCTTC
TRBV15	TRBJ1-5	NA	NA	CATSPTRSNQPQHF	TGTGCCACCAGCCCCACTAGGAGCAATCAGCCCCAGCATTTT
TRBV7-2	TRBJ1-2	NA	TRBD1	CASSSDGQGDYGYTF	TGTGCCAGCAGCTCCGACGGACAGGGGGACTATGGCTACACCTTC
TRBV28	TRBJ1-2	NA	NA	CASSSLQEYGYTF	TGTGCCAGCAGTTCTCTTCAGGAGTATGGCTACACCTTC
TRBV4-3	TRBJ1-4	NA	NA	CASSQGQAPGNEKLFF	TGCGCCAGCAGCCAAGGCCAGGCCCCCGGTAATGAAAAACTGTTTTTT
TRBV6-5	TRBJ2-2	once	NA	CASSRDRRPGELFF	TGTGCCAGCAGCCGTGACAGGCGGCCCGGGGAGCTGTTTTTT